These 6 T cell receptor beta chains came from one sample sequenced in a study of T cells in Graves' hyperthyroidism and ophthalmopathy. The investigators amplified TCR beta CDR3 regions from RNA transcripts. First-round RT-PCR with HTBI primers amplified the TCR CDR3 region. Using its own MiXCR run on the multiplex PCR reads, TCRdb lists one record per CDR3 protein. The sample has hundreds of thousands of distinct CDR3 sequences; approximately 15% are singletons. Sample: blood. The receptors derive from a woman aged 25 to 39 with Graves' hyperthyroidism that later progressed to Graves' ophthalmopathy.

The sample holds many counts of this clonotype. The CDR3 loop reads CASSRLAGEYEQFF. CDR3 bases: TGTGCCAGCAGTAGACTAGCGGGAGAGTATGAGCAGTTCTTC. The chain joins TRBV28 to TRBJ2-1; 12 bases line up with TRBD2. Germline V gene lookup returns CDR1 MDHEN and CDR2 SYDVKM. The CDR3 has 14 residues. Trimming at V came to 5 bases and at J to 8 bases, leaving 4 bases not matched to a gene.

In this sample, this clonotype turned up a few times. The chain recombines TRBV20-1 with TRBJ2-2; 10 bases line up with TRBD2. CDR3 length: 16 amino acids. Unmatched junction bases numbered 4, after V lost 2 bases and J lost 1 base. CDR1 and CDR2 from the germline V gene are DFQATT and SNEGSKA (reference sequence). CDR3: CSARPSGRRNTGELFF. CDR3 nucleotide sequence: TGCAGTGCTAGACCTAGCGGGAGAAGGAACACCGGGGAGCTGTTTTTT.

The rearrangement uses TRBV28 and TRBJ2-1; TRBD2 aligns across 10 bases. Germline assignment: CDR1 MDHEN and CDR2 SYDVKM. The CDR3 loop spans 18 amino acids. The V segment lost 7 bases and the J segment 4 bases; nucleotides outside the gene matches: 16. CDR3 DNA: TGTGCCAGCATTTGGGGCCAAGCGGGAGGGCCGTCGTACAATGAGCAGTTCTTC. Translating gives CASIWGQAGGPSYNEQFF. The variable domain in full, completed from reference TRBV28 and TRBJ2-1, reads DVKVTQSSRYLVKRTGEKVFLECVQDMDHENMFWYRQDPGLGLRLIYFSYDVKMKEKGDIPEGYSVSREKKERFSLILESASTNQTSMYLCASIWGQAGGPSYNEQFFGPGTRLTVL.

This clonotype was counted at least ten times. J is TRBJ1-5 and V is TRBV12-3 or TRBV12-4, with TRBD1 as a possible D gene (6 bases). The CDR3 sequence is 18 residues long. Trimming cost V 6 bases and J 1 base, with 22 bases left between them. CDR3 amino acids: CASSPRVGGRESNQPQHF. CDR3 DNA: TGTGCCAGCAGCCCCCGGGTTGGGGGGCGGGAAAGCAATCAGCCCCAGCATTTT.

This clonotype has a count of ten or more. The chain carries TRBV20-1 and TRBJ2-6; D uncertain. V was trimmed by 4 bases and J by 0 bases, leaving 7 bases between them. The CDR3 runs to 14 residues. Germline V gene sequence: CDR1 DFQATT, CDR2 SNEGSKA (reference sequence). The CDR3 spells CSATLGSGANVLTF. DNA for the CDR3: TGCAGTGCTACCTTGGGCTCTGGGGCCAACGTCCTGACTTTC.

This clonotype was seen a few times. The V call is TRBV10-1, the J call TRBJ2-6, with D maybe TRBD2 (6 bases). Germline V CDR1 and CDR2: WNHNN, SYGVQD (reference sequence). The CDR3 length is 15 residues. V lost 6 bases and J 0 bases, leaving 9 bases between the germline ends. CDR3 in DNA: TGCGCCAGCAGCGGAGGGGACTCTGGGGCCAACGTCCTGACTTTC. Amino acids: CASSGGDSGANVLTF.